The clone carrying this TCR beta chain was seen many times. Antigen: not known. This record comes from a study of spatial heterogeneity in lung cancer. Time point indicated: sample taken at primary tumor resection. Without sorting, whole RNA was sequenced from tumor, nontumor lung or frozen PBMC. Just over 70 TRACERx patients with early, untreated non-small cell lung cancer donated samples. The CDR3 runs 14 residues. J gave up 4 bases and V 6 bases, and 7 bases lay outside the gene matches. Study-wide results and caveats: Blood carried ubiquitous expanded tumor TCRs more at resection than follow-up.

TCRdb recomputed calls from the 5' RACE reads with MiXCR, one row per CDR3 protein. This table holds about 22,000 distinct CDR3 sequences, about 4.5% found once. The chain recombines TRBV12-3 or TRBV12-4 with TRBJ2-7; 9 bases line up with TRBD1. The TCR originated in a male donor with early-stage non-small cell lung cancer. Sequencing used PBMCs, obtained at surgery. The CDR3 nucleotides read TGTGCCAGCAGCCGGGGACAGGGAGCGTACGAGCAGTACTTC. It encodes CASSRGQGAYEQYF.